The 25 T cell receptor beta chains in this list originate from one sample, sequenced in a study of monozygotic twins with cystic fibrosis. The method was immunoSEQ multiplex PCR; TCRdb's version includes in-frame clones alone and lacks a portion of them. The sample lists about 29,000 clones; around four fifths were seen once. Material for sequencing was blood. All receptors come from a girl aged 2-10 years with cystic fibrosis.

The V and J genes are TRBV23-1 and TRBJ2-3; possible D gene TRBD2, 6 bases. TRBV23-1 is an ORF, and what it does is uncertain. Between the trimmed V and J ends, which lost 0 bases and 2 bases, there was a span of 12 bases. This CDR3 has 16 residues. For the CDR3, the DNA is TGCGCCAGCAGTCAATCGTTGATAGCGGACACAGATACGCAGTATTTT. Protein: CASSQSLIADTDTQYF.

The CDR3, as DNA: TGCGCCAGCAGCCCCTGGACAGAGATGGACGAGCAGTACTTC. Its protein product is CASSPWTEMDEQYF. The chain links TRBV5-1 to TRBJ2-7, with D possibly being TRBD1 (6 bases). The V gene lost 4 bases and the J gene lost 5 bases, with 16 bases spanning the gap. The CDR3 length is 14 residues. Germline values: CDR1 SGHRS, CDR2 YFSETQ.

This chain joins TRBV7-9 and TRBJ1-5; D is possibly TRBD1 (6 bases). The CDR3 totals 14 residues. Trimming cost V 2 bases and J 2 bases, with 7 bases left between them. Germline V gene data show CDR1 as SEHNR and CDR2 as FQNEAQ (reference sequence). DNA of the CDR3: TGTGCCAGCAGCTTATCAGGGGGCAATCAGCCCCAGCATTTT. Translated, it gives CASSLSGGNQPQHF.

CDR3 nucleotides: TGTGCCAGCAGTGCTTATGCCAGGGCCACTGAAGCTTTCTTT. Translated: CASSAYARATEAFF. The chain recombines TRBV2 with TRBJ1-1; maybe TRBD1 (5 bases). The length of the CDR3 is 14 residues. CDR1 is SNHLY and CDR2 is FYNNEI in the germline V gene. Trimming took 4 bases from V and 4 from J, leaving 13 bases between them. The whole variable domain, filled in from reference TRBV2 and TRBJ1-1, reads EPEVTQTPSHQVTQMGQEVILRCVPISNHLYFYWYRQILGQKVEFLVSFYNNEISEKSEIFDDQFSVERPDGSNFTLKIRSTKLEDSAMYFCASSAYARATEAFFGQGTRLTVV.

The genes are TRBV6-5 and TRBJ2-1; 8 bases align to TRBD1. There are 16 residues in the CDR3. V was clipped by 2 bases and J by 3 bases; unmatched bases: 6. The germline V gene has CDR1 MNHEY and CDR2 SVGAGI. The CDR3 here is CASSYTPGTGYNEQFF. The DNA for the CDR3 is TGTGCCAGCAGTTACACTCCCGGGACAGGCTACAATGAGCAGTTCTTC.

The chain recombines TRBV15 with TRBJ2-2, with D maybe TRBD2 (6 bases). Germline CDR1 is LNHNV and CDR2 is YYDKDF (reference sequence). The CDR3 contains 13 residues. The V end lost 9 bases, the J end lost 4 bases, and 12 bases lay between the germline ends. The CDR3 coding sequence is TGTGCCACGGGGGGACGGCGCACCGGGGAGCTGTTTTTT. It encodes CATGGRRTGELFF.

This rearrangement joins TRBV7-9 to TRBJ2-1; a weak D match, TRBD2 (5 bases). In germline, CDR1 is SEHNR, CDR2 FQNEAQ (reference sequence). This CDR3 region has 13 residues. Trimming pared 4 bases from V and 2 bases from J, leaving 6 bases between. The CDR3 spells CASSSGTYNEQFF. The CDR3 DNA reads as TGTGCCAGCAGCTCCGGGACCTACAATGAGCAGTTCTTC.

The rearrangement joins TRBV28 to TRBJ2-1, with 12 bases matching TRBD2. The CDR3 loop spans 15 amino acids. CDR1 is MDHEN, CDR2 SYDVKM, per germline. V lost 7 bases to trimming and J lost 6 bases; unmatched junction nucleotides: 7. CDR3 protein: CASTPASGRANEQFF. CDR3 coding DNA: TGTGCCAGCACCCCGGCTAGCGGGAGGGCCAATGAGCAGTTCTTC.

The V gene is TRBV29-1, the J gene TRBJ2-1; D gene unclear. The germline V gene encodes CDR1 SQVTM and CDR2 ANQGSEA. V lost 7 bases, J lost 13 bases, and 23 bases lay in between. The length of the CDR3 is 13 residues. Here the CDR3 DNA reads TGCAGCGGGCGGCTTCTCCCTCGCAATTTTCAGTTCTTC. As protein: CSGRLLPRNFQFF.

The chain joins TRBV2 to TRBJ2-1; TRBD2 matches 7 bases. Germline V gene lookup returns CDR1 SNHLY and CDR2 FYNNEI. The ends lost 0 bases at V and 0 bases at J; junction bases unmatched: 14. The CDR3 length is 20 residues. For the CDR3, the DNA is TGTGCCAGCAGTGAAGCGCGCCGGGGCGGGGGTTCAAGCTCCTACAATGAGCAGTTCTTC. This gives the protein CASSEARRGGGSSSYNEQFF.

V is TRBV7-2 and J is TRBJ2-2, with no clear D. V was trimmed by 2 bases and J by 5 bases, leaving 0 bases between them. The CDR3 is 11 residues long. From germline, CDR1 is SGHTA and CDR2 FQGNSA. CDR3 in DNA: TGTGCCAGCAGCTTAACCGGGGAGCTGTTTTTT. The encoded protein is CASSLTGELFF.

The genes are TRBV2 and TRBJ1-6; D uncertain. The CDR3 covers 15 residues. Germline V CDR1 and CDR2: SNHLY, FYNNEI. V was shortened by 2 bases and J by 6 bases, with 11 bases between the two germline ends. In DNA form, the CDR3 reads TGTGCCAGCAGTGAAACCCCAAGCGGTAATTCACCCCTCCACTTT. It specifies CASSETPSGNSPLHF. Looking up the rest from reference TRBV2 and TRBJ1-6 gives the full variable domain: EPEVTQTPSHQVTQMGQEVILRCVPISNHLYFYWYRQILGQKVEFLVSFYNNEISEKSEIFDDQFSVERPDGSNFTLKIRSTKLEDSAMYFCASSETPSGNSPLHFGNGTRLTVT.

This clone appeared once. V and J are TRBV5-1 and TRBJ2-5; 9 bases fit TRBD1. The CDR3 has 16 residues. Germline CDR1 reads SGHRS; CDR2 reads YFSETQ. J was trimmed by 5 bases and V by 4 bases; bases with no gene match: 12. The CDR3 is CASSPSITGGSETQYF. The CDR3 region has the DNA TGCGCCAGCAGCCCCTCCATCACAGGGGGCTCGGAGACCCAGTACTTC.

The V gene is TRBV5-1, the J gene TRBJ2-2; 7 bases are shared with TRBD2. This CDR3 region has 17 residues. Germline V CDR1 and CDR2: SGHRS, YFSETQ. V was clipped by 0 bases and J by 8 bases; unmatched bases: 13. The CDR3 nucleotides read TGCGCCAGCAGCTTGGCCGTAGAGGGAGGGCCAGGAGGGGAGCTGTTTTTT. Amino acids: CASSLAVEGGPGGELFF.

This chain connects TRBV30 to TRBJ2-2; D is ambiguous. V was trimmed by 0 bases and J by 4 bases, leaving 6 bases between them. Per the germline V gene, CDR1 is GTSNPN and CDR2 is SVGIG (reference sequence). The CDR3 runs 13 residues. CDR3 DNA: TGTGCCTGGAGTGTTGTTTCCACCGGGGAGCTGTTTTTT. Translating gives CAWSVVSTGELFF.

In its sample, this clone was seen once. The CDR3: CASSINRGGNQPQHF. In nucleotides, the CDR3 is TGTGCCAGTAGTATTAACAGGGGTGGCAATCAGCCCCAGCATTTT. The chain links TRBV19 to TRBJ1-5; 7 bases agree with TRBD1. From germline, CDR1 is LNHDA and CDR2 SQIVND (reference sequence). Unmatched junction bases numbered 4, after V lost 3 bases and J lost 2 bases. The CDR3 runs to 15 residues.

This chain joins TRBV20-1 and TRBJ2-7; D tentatively fits TRBD1 or TRBD2 (5 bases each). Trimming removed 5 bases at V and 6 bases at J, with 11 bases between. This CDR3 has 11 residues. The germline gives CDR1 DFQATT, CDR2 SNEGSKA (reference sequence). The CDR3 protein is CSAPKGTEQYF. The CDR3 bases are TGCAGTGCTCCTAAGGGGACCGAGCAGTACTTC.

V is TRBV5-1 and J is TRBJ2-3; tentative D call: TRBD2 (6 bases). CDR3 length: 15 amino acids. With 0 bases removed from V and 3 bases from J, the gap between germline ends came to 11 bases. Germline assignment: CDR1 SGHRS and CDR2 YFSETQ. CDR3 DNA sequence: TGCGCCAGCAGCTTGGTTTGGGGGGAGACAGATACGCAGTATTTT. This codes for CASSLVWGETDTQYF.

The chain is built from TRBV7-9 and TRBJ1-3; 9 bases agree with TRBD1. The CDR3 runs to 16 residues. Germline loops: CDR1 SEHNR, CDR2 FQNEAQ (reference sequence). V lost 6 bases and J lost 7; bases outside the gene matches: 13. CDR3 residues: CASSTGGEVRGNTIYF. CDR3 bases: TGTGCCAGCAGTACAGGGGGCGAGGTTCGAGGGAACACCATATATTTT.

The chain combines TRBV27 with TRBJ2-7, with 9 bases lining up with TRBD2. Germline V gene sequence: CDR1 MNHEY, CDR2 SMNVEV (reference sequence). The CDR3 covers 16 residues. The V gene end was trimmed by 8 bases and the J gene end by 4 bases; junction bases not matched to a gene: 15. The chain's CDR3 is CASRVGGLAPRYEQYF. CDR3 bases: TGTGCCAGCCGAGTTGGGGGACTAGCTCCGAGATACGAGCAGTACTTC.

This chain uses TRBV25-1 with TRBJ1-1; unclear D gene. The CDR3 spans 14 residues. Trimming pared 5 bases from V and 5 bases from J, leaving 15 bases between. The germline CDR1 and CDR2 sequences are MGHDK and SYGVNS. The CDR3 protein is CASSFSGSQTEAFF. The CDR3 DNA reads TGTGCCAGCAGTTTCTCTGGGAGTCAGACTGAAGCTTTCTTT.

A few counts support this clone. The chain carries TRBV5-1 and TRBJ2-7; 7 bases are a match to TRBD2. CDR1 and CDR2 (germline): SGHRS, YFSETQ. Losses at the gene ends were 0 bases for V and 0 bases for J; bases not matched to a gene: 6. This CDR3 is 16 amino acids long. The DNA for the CDR3 is TGCGCCAGCAGCTTGGCATTGCGGGAGAGCTCCTACGAGCAGTACTTC. Encoded protein: CASSLALRESSYEQYF.

In its sample, this clone was seen once. This sequence joins TRBV10-3 and TRBJ1-1; no definite D call. Germline values: CDR1 ENHRY, CDR2 SYGVKD. The CDR3 is 14 amino acids. The V and J ends lost 3 bases and 2 bases respectively, with 10 bases between them. The CDR3 DNA is TGTGCCATCAGTGAATTAAGCGGAAACACTGAAGCTTTCTTT. Translating gives CAISELSGNTEAFF.

The chain is built from TRBV27 and TRBJ2-1; D gene uncertain. Germline CDR1 is MNHEY and CDR2 is SMNVEV (reference sequence). This CDR3 has 13 residues. Trimming pared 4 bases from V and 7 bases from J, leaving 11 bases between. CDR3: CASSSRGENEQFF. The DNA for the CDR3 is TGTGCCAGCAGTTCTCGAGGAGAGAATGAGCAGTTCTTC.

The genes are TRBV15 and TRBJ2-1, with D tentatively TRBD1 (5 bases). CDR3 size: 15 residues. Trimming left V 4 bases short and J 9 bases short, with 19 bases between. Germline V CDR1 and CDR2: LNHNV, YYDKDF (reference sequence). The CDR3 region has the DNA TGTGCCACCAGCATCACAAAAGCAGGGATAAGTGAGCAGTTCTTC. Its protein is CATSITKAGISEQFF.